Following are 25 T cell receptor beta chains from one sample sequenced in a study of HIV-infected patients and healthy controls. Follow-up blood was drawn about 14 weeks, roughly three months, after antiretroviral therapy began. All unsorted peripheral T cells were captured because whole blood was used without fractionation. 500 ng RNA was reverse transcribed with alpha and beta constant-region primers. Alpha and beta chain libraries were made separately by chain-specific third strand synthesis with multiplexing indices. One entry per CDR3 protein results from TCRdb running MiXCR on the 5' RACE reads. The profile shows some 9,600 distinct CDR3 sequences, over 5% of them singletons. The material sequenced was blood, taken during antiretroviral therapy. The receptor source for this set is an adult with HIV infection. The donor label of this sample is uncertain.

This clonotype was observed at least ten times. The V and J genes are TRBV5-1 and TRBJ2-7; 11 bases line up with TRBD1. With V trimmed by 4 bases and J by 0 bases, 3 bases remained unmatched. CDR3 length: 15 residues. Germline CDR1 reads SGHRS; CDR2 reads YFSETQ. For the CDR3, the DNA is TGCGCCAGCAGCCCGGGACAGGGGGGCTCCTACGAGCAGTACTTC. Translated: CASSPGQGGSYEQYF.

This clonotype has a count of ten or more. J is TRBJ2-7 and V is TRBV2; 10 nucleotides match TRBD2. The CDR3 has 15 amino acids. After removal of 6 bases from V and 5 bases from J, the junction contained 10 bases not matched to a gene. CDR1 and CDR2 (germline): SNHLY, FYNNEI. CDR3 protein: CASRGPGLAHDEQYF. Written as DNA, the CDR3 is TGTGCCAGCAGGGGTCCGGGACTAGCGCACGACGAGCAGTACTTC.

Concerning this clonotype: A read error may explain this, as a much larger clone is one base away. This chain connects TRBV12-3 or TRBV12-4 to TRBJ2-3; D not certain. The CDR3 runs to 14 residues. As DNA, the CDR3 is TGTCCCAGAAGTTTAGGGTCCAACACAGATACGCAGTATTTT. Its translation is CPRSLGSNTDTQYF.

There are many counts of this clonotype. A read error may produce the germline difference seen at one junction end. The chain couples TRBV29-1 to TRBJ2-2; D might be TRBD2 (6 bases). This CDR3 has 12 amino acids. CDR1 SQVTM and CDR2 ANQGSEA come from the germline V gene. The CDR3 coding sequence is TGCAGCATTGACGGGGAGGCCGGGGAGCTGTTTTTT. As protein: CSIDGEAGELFF.

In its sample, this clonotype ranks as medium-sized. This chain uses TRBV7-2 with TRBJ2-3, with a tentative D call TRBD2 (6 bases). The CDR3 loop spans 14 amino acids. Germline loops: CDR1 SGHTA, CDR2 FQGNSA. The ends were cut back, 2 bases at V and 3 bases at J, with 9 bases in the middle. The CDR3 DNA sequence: TGTGCCAGCAGCTTAATCGCGGGGACAGATACGCAGTATTTT. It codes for CASSLIAGTDTQYF.

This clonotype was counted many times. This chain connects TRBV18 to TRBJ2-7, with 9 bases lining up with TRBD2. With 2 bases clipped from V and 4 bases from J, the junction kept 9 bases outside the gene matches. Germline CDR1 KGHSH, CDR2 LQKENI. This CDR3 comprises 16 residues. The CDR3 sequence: CASSPVPSGTSYEQYF. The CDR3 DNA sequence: TGTGCCAGCTCACCAGTCCCTAGCGGGACCTCGTACGAGCAGTACTTC.

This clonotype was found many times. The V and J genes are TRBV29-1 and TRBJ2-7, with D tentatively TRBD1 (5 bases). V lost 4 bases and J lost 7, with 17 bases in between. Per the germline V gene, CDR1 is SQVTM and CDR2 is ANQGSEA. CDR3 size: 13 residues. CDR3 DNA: TGCAGCGTTGTCGGGCAGGGCCCCCTGGAGCAGTACTTC. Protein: CSVVGQGPLEQYF.

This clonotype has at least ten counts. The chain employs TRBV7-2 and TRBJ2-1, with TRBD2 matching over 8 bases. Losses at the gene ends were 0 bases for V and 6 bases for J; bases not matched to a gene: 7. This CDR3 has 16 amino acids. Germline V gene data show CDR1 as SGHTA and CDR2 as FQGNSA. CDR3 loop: CASSLAGSGGVNEQFF. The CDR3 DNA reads TGTGCCAGCAGCTTAGCAGGATCGGGAGGGGTCAATGAGCAGTTCTTC.

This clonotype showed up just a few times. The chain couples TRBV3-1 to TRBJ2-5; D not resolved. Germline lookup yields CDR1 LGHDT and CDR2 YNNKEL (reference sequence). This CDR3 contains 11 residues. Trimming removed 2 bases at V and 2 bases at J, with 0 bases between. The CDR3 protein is CASSQQETQYF. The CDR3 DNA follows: TGTGCCAGCAGCCAACAAGAGACCCAGTACTTC.

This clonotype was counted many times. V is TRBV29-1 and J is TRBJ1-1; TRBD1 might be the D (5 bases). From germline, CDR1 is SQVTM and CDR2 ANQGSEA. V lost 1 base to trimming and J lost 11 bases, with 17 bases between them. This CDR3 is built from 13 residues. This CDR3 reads CSVEVQGGWGAFF. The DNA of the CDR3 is TGCAGCGTTGAAGTCCAGGGAGGTTGGGGCGCTTTCTTT. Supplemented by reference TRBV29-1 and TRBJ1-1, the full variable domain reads SAVISQKPSRDICQRGTSLTIQCQVDSQVTMMFWYRQQPGQSLTLIATANQGSEATYESGFVIDKFPISRPNLTFSTLTVSNMSPEDSSIYLCSVEVQGGWGAFFGQGTRLTVV.

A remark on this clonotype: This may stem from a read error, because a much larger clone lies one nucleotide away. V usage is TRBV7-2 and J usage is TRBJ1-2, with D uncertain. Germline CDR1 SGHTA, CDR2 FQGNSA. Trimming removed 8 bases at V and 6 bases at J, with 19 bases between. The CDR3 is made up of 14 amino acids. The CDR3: CASLSQPGYDGYTF. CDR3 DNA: TGTGCCAGCCTTTCCCAACCCGGGTACGATGGCTACACCTTC.

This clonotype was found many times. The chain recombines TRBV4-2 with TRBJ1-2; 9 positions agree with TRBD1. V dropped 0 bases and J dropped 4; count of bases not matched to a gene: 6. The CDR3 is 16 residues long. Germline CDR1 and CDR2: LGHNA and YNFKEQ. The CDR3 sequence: CASSQDGTGIFYGYTF. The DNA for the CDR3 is TGTGCCAGCAGCCAAGATGGGACAGGGATCTTCTATGGCTACACCTTC.

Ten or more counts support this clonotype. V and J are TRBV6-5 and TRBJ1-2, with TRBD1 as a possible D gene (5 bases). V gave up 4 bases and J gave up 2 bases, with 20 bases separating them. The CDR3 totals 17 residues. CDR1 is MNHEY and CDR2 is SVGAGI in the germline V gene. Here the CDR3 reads CASSSNLGAFDNYGYTF. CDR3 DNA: TGTGCCAGCAGTTCTAACCTAGGGGCATTCGACAACTATGGCTACACCTTC.

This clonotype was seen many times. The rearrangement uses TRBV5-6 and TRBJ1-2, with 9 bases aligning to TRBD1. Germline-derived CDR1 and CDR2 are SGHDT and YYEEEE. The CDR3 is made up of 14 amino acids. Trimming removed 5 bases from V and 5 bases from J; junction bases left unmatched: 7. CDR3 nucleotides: TGTGCCAGCAGAGGGACAGGGACTCTATATGGCTACACCTTC. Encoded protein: CASRGTGTLYGYTF.

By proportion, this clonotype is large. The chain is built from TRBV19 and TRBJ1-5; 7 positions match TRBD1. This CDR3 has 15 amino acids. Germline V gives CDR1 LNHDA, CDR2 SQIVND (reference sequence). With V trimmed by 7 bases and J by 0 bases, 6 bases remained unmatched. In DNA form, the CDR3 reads TGTGCCAGTACCCAGGGGGAGCATAGCAATCAGCCCCAGCATTTT. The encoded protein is CASTQGEHSNQPQHF.

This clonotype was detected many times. The CDR3 is CASRGLAGDRENIQYF. CDR3 coding DNA: TGTGCCAGCAGGGGACTAGCGGGAGATCGCGAAAACATTCAGTACTTC. The chain has TRBV6-5 and TRBJ2-4; TRBD2 agrees at 14 bases. The CDR3 runs 16 residues. The trim removed 6 bases at V and 5 bases at J, leaving 6 bases unmatched. CDR1 is MNHEY, CDR2 SVGAGI, per germline.

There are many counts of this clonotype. CDR3: CASSVGREQFF. CDR3 in DNA: TGTGCCAGCAGTGTGGGCAGGGAGCAGTTCTTC. V is TRBV12-3 or TRBV12-4 and J is TRBJ2-1; D remains ambiguous. The germline V and J ends were trimmed by 5 bases and 10 bases, with 9 bases remaining between them. This CDR3 is 11 amino acids long.

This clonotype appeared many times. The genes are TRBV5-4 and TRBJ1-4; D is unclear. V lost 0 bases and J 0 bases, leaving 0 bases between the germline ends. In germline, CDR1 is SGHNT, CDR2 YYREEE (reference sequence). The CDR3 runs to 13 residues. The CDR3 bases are TGTGCCAGCAGCTTGGCAACTAATGAAAAACTGTTTTTT. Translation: CASSLATNEKLFF.

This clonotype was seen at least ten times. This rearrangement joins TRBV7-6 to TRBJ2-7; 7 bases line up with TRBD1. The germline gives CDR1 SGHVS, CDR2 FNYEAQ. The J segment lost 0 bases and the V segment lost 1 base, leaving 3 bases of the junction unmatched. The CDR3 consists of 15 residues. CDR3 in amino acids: CASSLEDRNSYEQYF. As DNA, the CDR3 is TGTGCCAGCAGCTTAGAGGACAGGAACTCCTACGAGCAGTACTTC.

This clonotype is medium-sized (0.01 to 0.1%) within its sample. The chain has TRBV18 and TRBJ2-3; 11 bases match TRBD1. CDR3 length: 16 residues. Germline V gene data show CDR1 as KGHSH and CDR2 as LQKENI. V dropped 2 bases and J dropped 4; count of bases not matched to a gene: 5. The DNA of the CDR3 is TGTGCCAGCTCACCAAATCCGGGACAGGGGGCAGATACGCAGTATTTT. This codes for CASSPNPGQGADTQYF.

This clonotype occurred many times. CDR3 residues: CAWSSGGGGRTDTQYF. The CDR3 region has the DNA TGTGCCTGGAGTTCGGGCGGGGGGGGAAGGACAGATACGCAGTATTTT. The J gene is TRBJ2-3, the V gene TRBV30; 9 nucleotides match TRBD2. The CDR3 is made up of 16 amino acids. Germline-derived CDR1 and CDR2 are GTSNPN and SVGIG (reference sequence). The ends lost 2 bases at V and 3 bases at J; junction bases unmatched: 9.

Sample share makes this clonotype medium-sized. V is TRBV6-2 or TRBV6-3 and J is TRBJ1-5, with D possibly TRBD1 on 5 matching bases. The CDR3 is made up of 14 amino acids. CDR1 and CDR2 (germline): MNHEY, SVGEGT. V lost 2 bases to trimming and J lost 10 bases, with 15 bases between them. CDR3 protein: CASSYGAGAVPQHF. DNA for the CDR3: TGTGCCAGCAGTTACGGGGCAGGCGCAGTCCCCCAGCATTTT.

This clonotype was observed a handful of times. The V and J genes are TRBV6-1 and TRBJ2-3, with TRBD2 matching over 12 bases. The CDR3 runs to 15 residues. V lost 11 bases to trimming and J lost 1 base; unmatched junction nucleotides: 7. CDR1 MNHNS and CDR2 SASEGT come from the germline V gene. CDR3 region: CALTSGSGGTDTQYF. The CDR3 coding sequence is TGTGCCCTGACTAGCGGGAGTGGAGGCACAGATACGCAGTATTTT.

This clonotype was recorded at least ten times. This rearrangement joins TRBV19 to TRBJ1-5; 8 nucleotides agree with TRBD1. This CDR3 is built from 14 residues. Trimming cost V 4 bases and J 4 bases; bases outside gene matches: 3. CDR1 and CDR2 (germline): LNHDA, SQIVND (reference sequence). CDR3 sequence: CASSTTGGNQPQHF. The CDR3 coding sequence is TGTGCCAGTAGTACAACAGGGGGGAATCAGCCCCAGCATTTT.

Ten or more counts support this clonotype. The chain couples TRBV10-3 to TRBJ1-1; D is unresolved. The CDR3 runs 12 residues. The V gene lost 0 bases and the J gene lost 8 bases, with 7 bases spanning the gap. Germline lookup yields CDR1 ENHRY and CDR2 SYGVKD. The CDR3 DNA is TGTGCCATCAGTGAGTCTTCGGCAGAAGCTTTCTTT. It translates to CAISESSAEAFF.